These 4 T cell receptor beta chains were sequenced from one sample in a study of T cell responses to AZD1222 COVID-19 vaccine. The protocol was immunoSEQ multiplex PCR, while the TCRdb copy is restricted to in-frame clones and leaves out a portion. The table records around 180,000 clones, over 80% of them present only once. Sequenced here: peripheral blood, sampled on day 0 of AZD1222 vaccination. These receptors were collected from an adult in good health.

The J gene is TRBJ2-7, the V gene TRBV7-2; possible D gene TRBD2, 5 bases. The V and J ends lost 3 bases and 2 bases respectively, with 14 bases between them. The CDR3 consists of 15 residues. Germline assignment: CDR1 SGHTA and CDR2 FQGNSA. CDR3 sequence: CASSFQDSLAYEQYF. CDR3 sequence (DNA): TGTGCCAGCAGCTTTCAGGACTCGTTGGCCTACGAGCAGTACTTC.

V usage is TRBV7-9 and J usage is TRBJ2-3, with 12 bases lining up with TRBD2. Germline V lookup: CDR1 SEHNR, CDR2 FQNEAQ (reference sequence). This CDR3 region has 16 residues. The V and J ends lost 5 bases and 4 bases, in that order; junction bases with no gene match: 7. CDR3 DNA: TGTGCCAGCAGCCGCCGGACTAGCGGGAATGCAGATACGCAGTATTTT. It encodes CASSRRTSGNADTQYF.

The V gene is TRBV6-5, the J gene TRBJ2-7, with 11 bases that match TRBD2. V trimming: 8 bases; J trimming: 7 bases; junction bases outside the gene matches: 4. Germline lookup yields CDR1 MNHEY and CDR2 SVGAGI. The CDR3 extends over 12 amino acids. The CDR3 here is CASDTSGGEQYF. The CDR3 DNA reads TGTGCCAGCGACACTAGCGGGGGAGAGCAGTACTTC.

This chain joins TRBV6-4 and TRBJ1-5; 7 nucleotides match TRBD1. Germline V gene lookup returns CDR1 MRHNA and CDR2 SNTAGT. The CDR3 totals 14 residues. V was pared by 5 bases and J by 7 bases, with 8 bases of the junction left unmatched. This CDR3 is CASSITGDGQPQHF. The CDR3 nucleotides read TGTGCCAGCAGTATTACAGGGGATGGGCAGCCCCAGCATTTT.